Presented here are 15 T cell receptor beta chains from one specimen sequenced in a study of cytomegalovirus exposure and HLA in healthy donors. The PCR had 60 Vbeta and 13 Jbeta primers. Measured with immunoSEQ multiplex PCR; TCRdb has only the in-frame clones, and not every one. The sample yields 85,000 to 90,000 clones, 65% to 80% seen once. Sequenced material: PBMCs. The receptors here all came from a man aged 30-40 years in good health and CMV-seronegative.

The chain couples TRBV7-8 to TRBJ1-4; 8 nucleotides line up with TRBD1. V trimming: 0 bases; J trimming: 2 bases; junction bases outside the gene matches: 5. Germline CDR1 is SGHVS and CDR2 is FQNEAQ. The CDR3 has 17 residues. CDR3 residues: CASSLARRQGTNEKLFF. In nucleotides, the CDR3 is TGTGCCAGCAGCTTAGCGCGCCGACAGGGGACTAATGAAAAACTGTTTTTT.

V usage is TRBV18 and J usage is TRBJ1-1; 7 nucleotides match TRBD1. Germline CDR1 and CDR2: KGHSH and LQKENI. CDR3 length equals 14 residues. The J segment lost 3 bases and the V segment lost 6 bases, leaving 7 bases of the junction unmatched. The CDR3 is CASSQTGRDTEAFF. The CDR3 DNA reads TGTGCCAGCTCGCAGACAGGGCGGGACACTGAAGCTTTCTTT.

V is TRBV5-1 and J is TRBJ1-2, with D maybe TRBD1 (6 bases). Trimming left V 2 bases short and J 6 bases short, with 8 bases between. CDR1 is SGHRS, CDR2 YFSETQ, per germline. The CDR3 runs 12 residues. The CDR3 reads CASSFAGDGYTF. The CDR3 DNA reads TGCGCCAGCAGCTTTGCAGGGGATGGCTACACCTTC.

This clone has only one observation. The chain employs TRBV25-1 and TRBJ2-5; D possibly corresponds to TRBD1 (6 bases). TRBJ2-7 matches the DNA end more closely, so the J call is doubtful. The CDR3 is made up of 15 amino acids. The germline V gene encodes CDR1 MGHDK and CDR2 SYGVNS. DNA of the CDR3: TGTGCCAGCAGTGCCGACCAGGGGCCTACCTACGAGCAGTACTTC. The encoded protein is CASSADQGPTYEQYF.

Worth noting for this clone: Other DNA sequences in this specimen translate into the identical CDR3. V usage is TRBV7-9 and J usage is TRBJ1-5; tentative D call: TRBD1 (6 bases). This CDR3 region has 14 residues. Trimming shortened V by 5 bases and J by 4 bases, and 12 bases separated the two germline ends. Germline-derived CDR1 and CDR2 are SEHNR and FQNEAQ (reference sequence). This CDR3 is CASSLGGGNQPQHF. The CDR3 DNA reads TGTGCCAGCAGCCTAGGGGGGGGGAATCAGCCCCAGCATTTT.

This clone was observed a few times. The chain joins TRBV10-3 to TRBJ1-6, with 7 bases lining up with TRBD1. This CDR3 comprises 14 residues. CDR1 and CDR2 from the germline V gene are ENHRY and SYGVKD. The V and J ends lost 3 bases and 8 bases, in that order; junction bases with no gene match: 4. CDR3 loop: CAISDSGGHSPLHF. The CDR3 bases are TGTGCCATCAGTGATTCAGGGGGACATTCACCCCTCCACTTT.

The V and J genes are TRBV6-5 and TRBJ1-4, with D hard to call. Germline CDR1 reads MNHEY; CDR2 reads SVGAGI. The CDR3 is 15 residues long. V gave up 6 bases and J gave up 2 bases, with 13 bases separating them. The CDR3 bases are TGTGCCAGCAGCCCCGCCGGAGGGACTAATGAAAAACTGTTTTTT. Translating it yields CASSPAGGTNEKLFF.

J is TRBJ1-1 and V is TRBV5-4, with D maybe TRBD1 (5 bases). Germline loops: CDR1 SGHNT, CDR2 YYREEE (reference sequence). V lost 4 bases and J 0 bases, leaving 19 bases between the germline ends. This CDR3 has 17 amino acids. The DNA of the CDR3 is TGTGCCAGCAGCCCCGGGGGGTGGCAGAAAATGAACACTGAAGCTTTCTTT. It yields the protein CASSPGGWQKMNTEAFF. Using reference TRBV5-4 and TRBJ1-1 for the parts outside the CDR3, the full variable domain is ETGVTQSPTHLIKTRGQQVTLRCSSQSGHNTVSWYQQALGQGPQFIFQYYREEENGRGNFPPRFSGLQFPNYSSELNVNALELDDSALYLCASSPGGWQKMNTEAFFGQGTRLTVV.

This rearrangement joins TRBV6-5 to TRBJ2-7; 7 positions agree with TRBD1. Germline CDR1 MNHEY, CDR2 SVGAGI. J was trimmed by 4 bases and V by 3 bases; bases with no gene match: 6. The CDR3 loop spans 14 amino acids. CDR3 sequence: CASSYGQAAYEQYF. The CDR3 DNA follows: TGTGCCAGCAGTTATGGACAGGCAGCATACGAGCAGTACTTC.

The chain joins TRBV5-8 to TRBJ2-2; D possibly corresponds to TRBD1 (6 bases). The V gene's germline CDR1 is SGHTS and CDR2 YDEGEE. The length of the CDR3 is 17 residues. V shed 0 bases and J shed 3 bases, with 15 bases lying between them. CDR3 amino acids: CASSLERQALDTGELFF. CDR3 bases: TGTGCCAGCAGCTTGGAGCGACAGGCGCTTGACACCGGGGAGCTGTTTTTT.

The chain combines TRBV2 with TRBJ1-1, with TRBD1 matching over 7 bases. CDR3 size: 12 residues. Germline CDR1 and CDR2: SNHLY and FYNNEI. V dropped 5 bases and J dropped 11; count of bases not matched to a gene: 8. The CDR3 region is CASSQITGAAFF. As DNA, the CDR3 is TGTGCCAGCAGTCAAATTACAGGGGCGGCTTTCTTT.

The CDR3 is CASSILHTIYF. Written as DNA, the CDR3 is TGTGCCAGTAGTATTCTTCACACCATATATTTT. This chain uses TRBV19 with TRBJ1-3, with no clear D. The V and J ends lost 3 bases and 8 bases respectively, with 5 bases between them. There are 11 residues in the CDR3. Germline V gene data show CDR1 as LNHDA and CDR2 as SQIVND (reference sequence).

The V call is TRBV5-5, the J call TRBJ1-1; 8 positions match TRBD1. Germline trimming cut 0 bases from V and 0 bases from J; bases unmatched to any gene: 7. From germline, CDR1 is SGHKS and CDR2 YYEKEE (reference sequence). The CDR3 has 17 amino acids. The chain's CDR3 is CASSLGTGTRLNTEAFF. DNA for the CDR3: TGTGCCAGCAGCTTGGGGACAGGGACTCGTTTGAACACTGAAGCTTTCTTT.

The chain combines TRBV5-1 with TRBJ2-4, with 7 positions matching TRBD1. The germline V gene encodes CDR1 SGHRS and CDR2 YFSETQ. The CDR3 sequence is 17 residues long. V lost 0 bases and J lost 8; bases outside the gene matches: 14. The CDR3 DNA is TGCGCCAGCAGCTTGGACCCGGGACAGATGGCTCGGGACATTCAGTACTTC. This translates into CASSLDPGQMARDIQYF.

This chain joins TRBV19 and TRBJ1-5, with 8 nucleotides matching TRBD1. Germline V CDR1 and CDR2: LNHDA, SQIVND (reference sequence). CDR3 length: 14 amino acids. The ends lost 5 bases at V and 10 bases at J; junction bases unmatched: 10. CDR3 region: CASSWDRPEFPQHF. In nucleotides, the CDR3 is TGTGCCAGTAGTTGGGACAGGCCTGAATTTCCCCAGCATTTT.